The 17 T cell receptor beta chains below come from one sample, sequenced in a study of T cell clonality in common variable immunodeficiency. Study-wide results and caveats: Fewer deletions and N-nucleotide insertions were reportedly seen in common variable immunodeficiency TCR beta sequences.

This table comes from immunoSEQ multiplex PCR, and its TCRdb copy is limited to in-frame clones, with some not included. The sample holds around 15,000 clones, and no clone turns up only once. What these receptors recognize is not known. The sample comprised peripheral blood mononuclear cells. These receptors were taken from a human donor with common variable immunodeficiency.

As to this clone: The CDR3 goes on 3 residues after the read ends, and that part is filled in from the germline J gene. The rearrangement links TRBV7-7 to TRBJ2-5; perhaps TRBD2 as D (7 bases). The germline V gene has CDR1 SSHAT and CDR2 FNYEAQ (reference sequence). The CDR3 covers 15 residues. V gave up 5 bases and J gave up 5 bases, with 18 bases separating them. Incomplete CDR3 DNA: TGTGCCAGCAGCGAATTTAGGGGGGGCCGGGAGACC. Its translation: CASSEFRGGRET. The whole CDR3 is CASSEFRGGRETQYF. Together with reference TRBV7-7 and TRBJ2-5, the CDR3 gives the full variable domain: GAGVSQSPRYKVTKRGQDVTLRCDPISSHATLYWYQQALGQGPEFLTYFNYEAQPDKSGLPSDRFSAERPEGSISTLTIQRTEQRDSAMYRCASSEFRGGRETQYFGPGTRLLVL.

This clone was counted a few times. The DNA ends 3 residues before the CDR3 does, and the rest of the CDR3 is filled in from the germline J gene. The chain combines TRBV2 with TRBJ2-3; a possible D gene is TRBD1 (6 bases). V was shortened by 5 bases and J by 3 bases, with 15 bases between the two germline ends. The CDR3 spans 15 residues. Germline loops: CDR1 SNHLY, CDR2 FYNNEI. CDR3: CASSLSGAKTDTQYF. CDR3 DNA, as far as it was read: TGTGCCAGCAGTCTGTCAGGGGCGAAAACAGATACG.

This clone was found a few times. The read finishes 3 residues shy of the CDR3 end, and the germline J gene is used to complete it. The chain uses TRBV7-9 and TRBJ1-2, with TRBD1 matching over 8 bases. The V gene end was trimmed by 4 bases and the J gene end by 4 bases; junction bases not matched to a gene: 8. CDR1 SEHNR and CDR2 FQNEAQ come from the germline V gene (reference sequence). This CDR3 has 15 residues. CDR3 protein: CASSSTGVLSYGYTF. The covered CDR3 bases are TGTGCCAGCAGCTCGACAGGGGTACTGAGCTATGGC.

Details on this clone: The DNA ends 3 residues before the CDR3 does, and the rest of the CDR3 is filled in from the germline J gene. The chain uses TRBV18 and TRBJ1-6; no reliable D call. Trimming pared 2 bases from V and 0 bases from J, leaving 11 bases between. Looked up from germline, CDR1 is KGHSH and CDR2 is LQKENI. CDR3 length: 17 amino acids. The CDR3 DNA, read in part, is TGTGCCAGCTCACCAATTCAGGCAAGCTCCTATAATTCACCC. It encodes CASSPIQASSYNSP. The entire CDR3 protein reads CASSPIQASSYNSPLHF.

This clone has more than one count but fewer than ten. The read halts 3 residues ahead of the CDR3 end, with the missing end drawn from the germline J gene. V is TRBV19 and J is TRBJ1-5; D is undetermined. Germline CDR1 LNHDA, CDR2 SQIVND (reference sequence). V dropped 4 bases and J dropped 3 bases, with 7 bases sitting between them. CDR3 length: 13 residues. Partial CDR3 DNA: TGTGCCAGTAGTAACAGACACAATCAGCCC. It translates to CASSNRHNQP. The entire CDR3 sequence reads CASSNRHNQPQHF.

For this clone: With the read ending 3 residues before the CDR3 end, the germline J gene is used to fill in that end. This chain links TRBV2 with TRBJ2-3, with 7 positions matching TRBD1. This CDR3 is built from 15 residues. The J segment lost 0 bases and the V segment lost 6 bases, leaving 6 bases of the junction unmatched. Germline-derived CDR1 and CDR2 are SNHLY and FYNNEI. The CDR3 DNA, read in part, is TGTGCCAGCAGCGCCGGGACAGAGAGCACAGATACG. It translates to CASSAGTESTDT. The complete CDR3 protein is CASSAGTESTDTQYF.

In this sample, this clone turned up a few times. The CDR3 is cut off 3 residues early in the read; its end comes from the germline J gene. V and J are TRBV19 and TRBJ2-3; D is unclear. Per germline, CDR1 LNHDA and CDR2 SQIVND (reference sequence). This CDR3 region has 15 residues. CDR3 sequence reads: CASSIDFGGAMAQYF. CDR3 DNA (partial): TGTGCCAGTAGTATAGATTTTGGTGGAGCGATGGCG.

This clone was recorded many times. The DNA ends 3 residues before the CDR3 does, and the rest of the CDR3 is filled in from the germline J gene. V usage is TRBV10-3 and J usage is TRBJ2-1, with a weak D call TRBD2 (6 bases). Trimming took 3 bases from V and 7 from J, leaving 13 bases between them. The CDR3 totals 14 residues. Germline CDR1 is ENHRY and CDR2 is SYGVKD. The covered CDR3 bases are TGTGCCATCAGTGACCACGGGACTGCGAATGAG. This codes for CAISDHGTANE. The whole CDR3 sequence is CAISDHGTANEQFF.

This clone was seen a few times. The read gets to within 3 residues of the CDR3 end, and the germline J gene fills in the rest. The rearrangement links TRBV20-1 to TRBJ2-3; TRBD2 matches 8 bases. This CDR3 has 15 amino acids. V was pared by 4 bases and J by 4 bases, with 10 bases of the junction left unmatched. Germline CDR1 is DFQATT and CDR2 is SNEGSKA (reference sequence). The CDR3 bases that were read are TGCAGTGCTAAAGATGGTCACGGGGGGGCAGATACG. It translates to CSAKDGHGGADT. The full-length CDR3 reads as CSAKDGHGGADTQYF.

This clone was counted at least ten times. The read ends 3 residues early relative to the CDR3; the germline J gene fills the gap. The V call is TRBV30, the J call TRBJ2-3; maybe TRBD1 (6 bases). The CDR3 runs to 12 residues. The germline V gene has CDR1 GTSNPN and CDR2 SVGIG (reference sequence). With 0 bases removed from V and 5 bases from J, the gap between germline ends came to 6 bases. The CDR3 here is CAWSVQGDTQYF. CDR3 bases read: TGTGCCTGGAGTGTACAGGGAGATACG. The whole variable domain, remainder taken from reference TRBV30 and TRBJ2-3, is SQTIHQWPATLVQPVGSPLSLECTVEGTSNPNLYWYRQAAGRGLQLLFYSVGIGQISSEVPQNLSASRPQDRQFILSSKKLLLSDSGFYLCAWSVQGDTQYFGPGTRLTVL.

The CDR3 sequence is CASSIGRHSHSYNSPLHF. The CDR3 DNA, read in part, is TGTGCCAGTAGTATTGGGCGACACTCTCACTCCTATAATTCACCC. The chain links TRBV19 to TRBJ1-6; D unresolved. The read is 3 residues too short to cover the CDR3 end, so that end is filled in from the germline J gene. Trimming took 3 bases from V and 0 from J, leaving 15 bases between them. In germline, CDR1 is LNHDA, CDR2 SQIVND (reference sequence). This CDR3 region has 18 residues.

Worth noting for this clone: The DNA ends 3 residues before the CDR3 does, and the rest of the CDR3 is filled in from the germline J gene. This chain links TRBV20-1 with TRBJ1-1; 8 nucleotides match TRBD1. J gave up 4 bases and V 4 bases, and 5 bases lay outside the gene matches. This CDR3 has 13 residues. Germline V lookup: CDR1 DFQATT, CDR2 SNEGSKA (reference sequence). The CDR3 bases that were read are TGCAGTGCTAAGGCTGACAGGGGCACTGAA. Protein: CSAKADRGTE. The complete CDR3 reads CSAKADRGTEAFF.

This clone occurred a few times. The CDR3 is cut off 3 residues early in the read; its end comes from the germline J gene. The chain has TRBV11-3 and TRBJ2-1, with D perhaps TRBD2 (6 bases). Looked up from germline, CDR1 is SGHNT and CDR2 is YENEEA. V lost 2 bases, J lost 4 bases, and 9 bases lay in between. The CDR3 totals 14 residues. CDR3 DNA, as far as it was read: TGTGCCAGCAGCTTACTCGGGGGTTACAATGAG. Protein: CASSLLGGYNE. The complete CDR3 protein is CASSLLGGYNEQFF.

This clone has a handful of counts. The CDR3 goes on 3 residues after the read ends, and that part is filled in from the germline J gene. The V call is TRBV30, the J call TRBJ2-3; 9 bases are shared with TRBD2. The V gene's germline CDR1 is GTSNPN and CDR2 SVGIG (reference sequence). V shed 5 bases and J 3 bases; nucleotides not matched to a gene: 12. CDR3 length: 16 amino acids. The CDR3 DNA, read in part, is TGTGCCTGGGATACGGGAGCGGGGGGCCCAACAGATACG. Amino acids: CAWDTGAGGPTDT. The CDR3, in full, reads CAWDTGAGGPTDTQYF.

This clone has a handful of counts. The sequenced fragment ends 3 residues before the CDR3 boundary, so the rest is inferred from the germline J gene. This chain connects TRBV6-1 to TRBJ2-7; the match to TRBD1 covers 8 bases. The junction had 6 bases not matched to a gene; V was cut back by 4 bases and J by 4 bases. Germline CDR1 and CDR2: MNHNS and SASEGT. The CDR3 contains 14 residues. The part of the CDR3 DNA that was read is TGTGCCAGCAGTGTAGGACAGGGTGTTTACGAG. Encoded protein: CASSVGQGVYE. The CDR3 reads in full as CASSVGQGVYEQYF.

In this sample, this clone turned up a few times. Read data end 3 residues before the CDR3 end; the end is taken from the germline J gene. The rearrangement links TRBV6-2 or TRBV6-3 to TRBJ1-6, with unresolved D. The CDR3 spans 16 residues. The germline V gene has CDR1 MNHEY and CDR2 SVGEGT. V lost 0 bases and J lost 3, with 9 bases in between. CDR3 bases read: TGTGCCAGCAGTTACTCCTTAGAGAGCTATAATTCACCC. It encodes CASSYSLESYNSP. The entire CDR3 reads CASSYSLESYNSPLHF.

This clone occurred many times. The read halts 3 residues ahead of the CDR3 end, with the missing end drawn from the germline J gene. The chain has TRBV6-1 and TRBJ2-3; D is ambiguous. This CDR3 contains 15 residues. The V end was cut by 3 bases, the J end by 4 bases, with 14 bases between. Per the germline V gene, CDR1 is MNHNS and CDR2 is SASEGT. CDR3 protein: CASSESSGRADTQYF. The sequenced CDR3 bases are TGTGCCAGCAGTGAGAGTTCGGGTCGGGCAGATACG.